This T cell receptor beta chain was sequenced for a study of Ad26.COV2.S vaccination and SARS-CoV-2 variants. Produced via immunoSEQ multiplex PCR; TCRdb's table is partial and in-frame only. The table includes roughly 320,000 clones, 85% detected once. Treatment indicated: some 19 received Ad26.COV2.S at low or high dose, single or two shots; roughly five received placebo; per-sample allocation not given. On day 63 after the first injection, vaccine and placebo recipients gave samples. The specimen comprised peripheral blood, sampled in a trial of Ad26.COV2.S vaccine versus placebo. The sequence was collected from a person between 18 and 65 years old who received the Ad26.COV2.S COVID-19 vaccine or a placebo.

CDR3 loop: CASSPPANTQYF. CDR3 bases: TGTGCCAGCAGTCCCCCCGCAAATACGCAGTATTTT. The chain uses TRBV27 and TRBJ2-3; D not resolved. In germline, CDR1 is MNHEY, CDR2 SMNVEV (reference sequence). There are 12 residues in the CDR3. Trimming removed 5 bases from V and 7 bases from J, with 10 bases in between.